This T cell receptor beta chain was identified in a study of cytomegalovirus exposure and HLA in healthy donors. About the study: The 95 to 150 validation repertoires were produced on the same platform as the 670 or so repertoires of the first cohort. This was reported in a later analysis. Overall study findings and caveats: That first-cohort TCR clusters tended to co-occur in the 90 to 150 validation repertoires was found in a later analysis. The authors listed approximately 160 TCR beta chains as cytomegalovirus-associated.

The protocol was immunoSEQ multiplex PCR, while the TCRdb copy is restricted to in-frame clones and leaves out a portion. The table lists about 44,000 clones, roughly 93% of them singletons, with roughly 2.1% in the top ten. CDR3 length: 17 residues. V was shortened by 0 bases and J by 4 bases, with 19 bases between the two germline ends. The germline gives CDR1 SGDLS, CDR2 YYNGEE. About this clone: No antigen is known for it.

The sample was PBMCs. The TCR comes from a young woman in good health and CMV-seronegative. The chain links TRBV9 to TRBJ1-1; D is perhaps TRBD1 (6 bases). Here the CDR3 reads CASSVAGAGNVGTEAFF. The CDR3 nucleotides are TGTGCCAGCAGCGTAGCAGGGGCCGGTAATGTGGGCACTGAAGCTTTCTTT.